This T cell receptor (beta chain) emerged from a study of shared T cell receptors in the human thymus. CDR1 is MNHNY and CDR2 is SVGAGI in the germline V gene (reference sequence). The CDR3 extends over 15 amino acids. The V and J ends lost 2 bases and 1 base, in that order; junction bases with no gene match: 3. Assay: immunoSEQ multiplex PCR; the TCRdb copy retains only in-frame clones and omits some. The data show about 500,000 clones, about 84% seen once. Another study also made use of these data, one on human thymus T cells. That study reports: Corrective surgery for congenital heart defects was being performed on the healthy Finnish infants who were the donors. Thymus tissue for the work was resected from patients undergoing corrective heart surgery. Biased V and J segment usage appeared in thymus and peripheral blood. Related research found strongly overlapping thymic repertoires in unrelated individuals.

Material for sequencing was thymocytes. The chain has TRBV6-6 and TRBJ2-3; 7 nucleotides agree with TRBD1. The source of this sequence is a boy in the first two years of life with a congenital heart defect. The CDR3 region has the DNA TGTGCCAGCAGTTACCGGCAGGGGGGCACAGATACGCAGTATTTT. Translation: CASSYRQGGTDTQYF.